One and the same sample provided the 24 T cell receptor beta chains below, sequenced in a study of blood T cell repertoires in COVID-19. TCRdb's copy holds only in-frame clones and misses some; the assay was immunoSEQ multiplex PCR. The repertoire holds 120,000 to 150,000 clones, just under 90% seen once, with around 8.6% in the top ten. The sequencing sample was made of peripheral blood. These receptors were collected from a woman aged 50 to 60 with active or convalescent COVID-19.

This clone was recorded once. The chain has TRBV19 and TRBJ2-5; 11 bases line up with TRBD2. CDR3 length equals 18 residues. V lost 0 bases, J lost 3 bases, and 9 bases stayed unmatched. CDR1 and CDR2 from the germline V gene are LNHDA and SQIVND (reference sequence). The CDR3 loop reads CASSIDDSSGRSEETQYF. DNA for the CDR3: TGTGCCAGTAGTATAGATGATTCTAGCGGGAGGAGTGAAGAGACCCAGTACTTC.

The chain recombines TRBV7-2 with TRBJ1-1; the D gene is possibly TRBD1 (5 bases). V lost 3 bases, J lost 1 base, and 6 bases lay in between. This CDR3 has 13 amino acids. Looked up from germline, CDR1 is SGHTA and CDR2 is FQGNSA. The CDR3 region is CASSFQGNTEAFF. For the CDR3, the DNA is TGTGCCAGCAGCTTTCAGGGGAACACTGAAGCTTTCTTT.

This rearrangement joins TRBV29-1 to TRBJ1-2, with 10 bases fitting TRBD1. The CDR3 sequence is 16 residues long. The germline CDR1 and CDR2 sequences are SQVTM and ANQGSEA. The V segment lost 4 bases and the J segment 4 bases; nucleotides outside the gene matches: 12. The CDR3 protein is CSVVGTGEKAVYGYTF. The CDR3, as DNA: TGCAGCGTTGTAGGGACAGGGGAGAAAGCGGTCTATGGCTACACCTTC. The full variable domain, with the rest looked up from reference TRBV29-1 and TRBJ1-2, is SAVISQKPSRDICQRGTSLTIQCQVDSQVTMMFWYRQQPGQSLTLIATANQGSEATYESGFVIDKFPISRPNLTFSTLTVSNMSPEDSSIYLCSVVGTGEKAVYGYTFGSGTRLTVV.

The chain couples TRBV27 to TRBJ2-7; D is uncertain. The germline V and J ends were trimmed by 8 bases and 3 bases, with 17 bases remaining between them. The CDR3 loop spans 14 amino acids. Germline V gene data show CDR1 as MNHEY and CDR2 as SMNVEV (reference sequence). DNA of the CDR3: TGTGCCAGCGCGTTGGAGAGTACGATCTACGAGCAGTACTTC. This translates into CASALESTIYEQYF.

J is TRBJ1-2 and V is TRBV6-1; D is possibly TRBD1 (5 bases). The CDR3 length is 14 residues. Trimming removed 2 bases at V and 6 bases at J, with 13 bases between. The germline gives CDR1 MNHNS, CDR2 SASEGT. Here the CDR3 reads CASSEWLGADGYTF. The CDR3 DNA sequence: TGTGCCAGCAGTGAATGGTTAGGGGCTGATGGCTACACCTTC.

The rearrangement joins TRBV5-8 to TRBJ2-1; TRBD2 matches at 7 bases. With V trimmed by 0 bases and J by 4 bases, 7 bases remained unmatched. The length of the CDR3 is 16 residues. Germline V gene sequence: CDR1 SGHTS, CDR2 YDEGEE. This chain's CDR3 is CASSLGTKGGYNEQFF. The CDR3, as DNA: TGTGCCAGCAGCTTGGGGACAAAGGGAGGGTACAATGAGCAGTTCTTC.

The rearrangement uses TRBV5-5 and TRBJ2-7, with D perhaps TRBD2 (5 bases). V was shortened by 0 bases and J by 3 bases, with 13 bases between the two germline ends. Per germline, CDR1 SGHKS and CDR2 YYEKEE (reference sequence). The length of the CDR3 is 15 residues. CDR3 coding DNA: TGTGCCAGCAGCTTGGCGGCGGGCTCCGGCTACGAGCAGTACTTC. This codes for CASSLAAGSGYEQYF.

The rearrangement joins TRBV3-1 (or the pseudogene TRBV3-2) to TRBJ1-1; D might be TRBD1 (5 bases). The CDR3 has 14 amino acids. V dropped 3 bases and J dropped 5 bases, with 13 bases sitting between them. CDR1 and CDR2 (germline): LGHDT, YNNKEL (reference sequence). This chain's CDR3 is CASSQGGVGTEAFF. The CDR3 DNA reads as TGTGCCAGCAGCCAGGGAGGGGTGGGGACTGAAGCTTTCTTT.

The genes are TRBV6-4 and TRBJ2-3; TRBD2 aligns across 8 bases. The CDR3 sequence is 15 residues long. V gave up 8 bases and J gave up 0 bases; unmatched junction bases: 7. The germline V gene has CDR1 MRHNA and CDR2 SNTAGT. In DNA, the CDR3 is TGTGCCAGCGGGTCTCGGGAGGGGAGCACAGATACGCAGTATTTT. Its protein product is CASGSREGSTDTQYF.

The chain couples TRBV18 to TRBJ2-4; 8 positions match TRBD2. CDR3 length equals 15 residues. V was clipped by 2 bases and J by 6 bases; unmatched bases: 6. The germline V gene has CDR1 KGHSH and CDR2 LQKENI. CDR3 DNA sequence: TGTGCCAGCTCACCAACCCCACTAGCGGCAAACATTCAGTACTTC. Translated, it gives CASSPTPLAANIQYF. Full variable domain (remainder filled in from reference TRBV18 and TRBJ2-4): NAGVMQNPRHLVRRRGQEARLRCSPMKGHSHVYWYRQLPEEGLKFMVYLQKENIIDESGMPKERFSAEFPKEGPSILRIQQVVRGDSAAYFCASSPTPLAANIQYFGAGTRLSVL.

This sequence joins TRBV19 and TRBJ2-7, with TRBD2 as a possible D gene (5 bases). Trimming took off 0 bases at V and 2 bases at J, with 8 bases between the two ends. Germline V gene data show CDR1 as LNHDA and CDR2 as SQIVND (reference sequence). The CDR3 spans 14 residues. CDR3: CASSIDGLTYEQYF. In DNA, the CDR3 is TGTGCCAGTAGTATAGACGGACTTACCTACGAGCAGTACTTC.

This chain joins TRBV4-3 and TRBJ2-1, with D possibly being TRBD2 (6 bases). The V end was cut by 4 bases, the J end by 6 bases, with 16 bases between. The V gene's germline CDR1 is LGHNA and CDR2 YSLEER. The CDR3 is 15 residues long. The CDR3: CASSRDSLFPNEQFF. DNA for the CDR3: TGCGCCAGCAGCCGGGACTCCCTTTTCCCCAATGAGCAGTTCTTC.

This chain links TRBV19 with TRBJ1-2; maybe TRBD1 (5 bases). Trimming left V 5 bases short and J 5 bases short, with 15 bases between. Germline loops: CDR1 LNHDA, CDR2 SQIVND (reference sequence). CDR3 length: 14 residues. CDR3 DNA: TGTGCCAGTAGTCCGGAGGGGCGCGGGTATGGCTACACCTTC. The encoded protein is CASSPEGRGYGYTF.

CDR3 nucleotide sequence: TGTGCCAGCAGCCAAGAAACTAGCTACGAGCAGTACTTC. Encoded protein: CASSQETSYEQYF. The rearrangement links TRBV14 to TRBJ2-7, with D possibly matching TRBD2 (5 bases). V was cut by 0 bases and J by 3 bases, with 6 bases left in between. CDR3 length: 13 residues. CDR1 is SGHDN, CDR2 FVKESK, per germline.

The CDR3 is CASSLVGTGSSEQYF. The CDR3 nucleotides are TGTGCCAGCAGCTTAGTGGGGACAGGGTCTAGTGAGCAGTACTTC. The V gene is TRBV7-2, the J gene TRBJ2-7; TRBD1 matches at 9 bases. The CDR3 covers 15 residues. Germline-derived CDR1 and CDR2 are SGHTA and FQGNSA. Trimming cost V 1 base and J 7 bases; bases outside gene matches: 8.

The V call is TRBV27, the J call TRBJ2-7; the D gene is possibly TRBD1 (6 bases). Trimming cost V 3 bases and J 0 bases, with 9 bases left between them. The CDR3 is 14 residues long. Looked up from germline, CDR1 is MNHEY and CDR2 is SMNVEV (reference sequence). DNA for the CDR3: TGTGCCAGCAGTTTTGACAGGCTCTCCTACGAGCAGTACTTC. Protein product: CASSFDRLSYEQYF.

V and J are TRBV27 and TRBJ1-1; TRBD1 is a possible D gene (5 bases). CDR1 is MNHEY and CDR2 is SMNVEV in the germline V gene (reference sequence). This CDR3 spans 14 amino acids. V was trimmed by 3 bases and J by 2 bases, leaving 10 bases between them. As DNA, the CDR3 is TGTGCCAGCAGTTTTCGGGGGTTAAACACTGAAGCTTTCTTT. Translation gives CASSFRGLNTEAFF.

This clone was counted a single time. The gene calls are TRBV4-1 and TRBJ2-5; TRBD1 agrees at 7 bases. CDR3 size: 16 residues. V gave up 1 base and J gave up 2 bases; unmatched junction bases: 7. Germline V lookup: CDR1 MGHRA, CDR2 YSYEKL. CDR3 coding DNA: TGCGCCAGCAGCCAAGTCCCGGGACAGTTGCAAGAGACCCAGTACTTC. It encodes CASSQVPGQLQETQYF.

This clone came up a few times. In the same sample, other DNA sequences code for this CDR3. The chain carries TRBV6-5 and TRBJ2-7; D is perhaps TRBD1 (6 bases). Trimming removed 4 bases from V and 2 bases from J, with 9 bases in between. There are 13 residues in the CDR3. CDR1 is MNHEY and CDR2 is SVGAGI in the germline V gene. The CDR3 loop is CASSLGQTYEQYF. CDR3 DNA: TGTGCCAGCAGTTTAGGACAGACCTACGAGCAGTACTTC.

V usage is TRBV15 and J usage is TRBJ2-6; a weak D match, TRBD1 (6 bases). With 10 bases removed from V and 2 bases from J, the gap between germline ends came to 15 bases. CDR1 and CDR2 (germline): LNHNV, YYDKDF (reference sequence). This CDR3 has 15 amino acids. This chain's CDR3 is CASRVGGAGANVLTF. The CDR3 nucleotides read TGTGCCAGTCGCGTTGGGGGCGCTGGGGCCAACGTCCTGACTTTC.

V usage is TRBV4-3 and J usage is TRBJ1-2; D is perhaps TRBD1 (5 bases). The V and J ends lost 3 bases and 4 bases respectively, with 12 bases between them. The CDR3 runs to 14 residues. Germline CDR1 LGHNA, CDR2 YSLEER. The CDR3 bases are TGCGCCAGCAGCCATGACGCAGGGCCCTATGGCTACACCTTC. Protein product: CASSHDAGPYGYTF.

The genes are TRBV19 and TRBJ2-1; 10 nucleotides match TRBD2. There are 16 residues in the CDR3. From germline, CDR1 is LNHDA and CDR2 SQIVND (reference sequence). V lost 7 bases to trimming and J lost 4 bases; unmatched junction nucleotides: 10. The CDR3 loop is CASTYSTSGFYNEQFF. In DNA form, the CDR3 reads TGTGCCAGTACTTATTCGACTAGCGGGTTTTACAATGAGCAGTTCTTC.

The rearrangement uses TRBV3-1 (or the pseudogene TRBV3-2) and TRBJ2-1, with D possibly being TRBD2 (6 bases). In germline, CDR1 is LGHDT, CDR2 YNNKEL (reference sequence). CDR3 length equals 16 residues. V was cut by 0 bases and J by 5 bases, with 14 bases left in between. CDR3 loop: CASSQEDQRADNEQFF. Here the CDR3 DNA reads TGTGCCAGCAGCCAAGAGGACCAGCGGGCGGACAATGAGCAGTTCTTC.

The rearrangement joins TRBV19 to TRBJ1-1; the D gene is possibly TRBD1 (6 bases). The CDR3 runs to 13 residues. V dropped 7 bases and J dropped 3 bases, with 12 bases sitting between them. Germline values: CDR1 LNHDA, CDR2 SQIVND (reference sequence). As DNA, the CDR3 is TGTGCCAGTACCGGACAGTTGGACACTGAAGCTTTCTTT. It specifies CASTGQLDTEAFF.